These 15 T cell receptor beta chains were all obtained from the same sample, sequenced in a study of regulatory T cells in long-lasting Graves disease. For TCR beta, libraries came from iRepertoire HTBI primers and Arm-PCR of CDR3 regions. TCRdb called the multiplex PCR reads again in MiXCR, with one record for every CDR3 protein. The data show 550,000 to 700,000 distinct CDR3 sequences, about 16% seen once. Time point in this sample: newly diagnosed GD, antithyroid drugs for less than 3 months. PBMCs provided the RNA from which the TCR library was made. These data also featured in a second study, about T cells in Graves' hyperthyroidism and ophthalmopathy.

The sequenced sample was peripheral blood mononuclear cells (PBMCs), obtained at new diagnosis, from a patient treated with antithyroid drugs. These receptors were collected from a man aged 18-30 years with Graves disease.

Many counts were recorded for this clonotype. Germline and junction disagree at one end, which may indicate a read error. This chain links TRBV7-7 with TRBJ2-1; 8 positions match TRBD2. CDR1 and CDR2 (germline): SSHAT, FNYEAQ (reference sequence). CDR3 length: 15 residues. CDR3 DNA: TGTGCTAGCAGCCCCAGCGGGAGTAACTACAATGAGCAGTTCTTC. Amino acids: CASSPSGSNYNEQFF.

This clonotype was recorded once. An end of the junction differs from the germline gene, which may be a read error. The rearrangement joins TRBV7-9 to TRBJ1-1; 7 bases match TRBD1. The length of the CDR3 is 18 residues. In germline, CDR1 is SEHNR, CDR2 FQNEAQ (reference sequence). In DNA, the CDR3 is TGTGCCAGCAGCCACCTTCTGGGAAGACAGGGAACGAACACTGGAGCTTTCTTT. Encoded protein: CASSHLLGRQGTNTGAFF.

This clonotype was seen a few times. V usage is TRBV27 and J usage is TRBJ2-7; TRBD2 matches at 8 bases. The length of the CDR3 is 16 residues. Germline V gives CDR1 MNHEY, CDR2 SMNVEV (reference sequence). V lost 5 bases, J lost 3 bases, and 12 bases stayed unmatched. This CDR3 reads CASSPFLLAGIYEQYF. In nucleotides, the CDR3 is TGTGCCAGCAGTCCCTTCCTTTTAGCGGGGATCTACGAGCAGTACTTC.

On this clonotype: Being one base from a much bigger clone, this may be a read error. The chain carries TRBV7-2 and TRBJ1-1; unclear D gene. The germline CDR1 and CDR2 sequences are SGHTA and FQGNSA. The CDR3 has 13 residues. This CDR3 reads CAGSLEMNTEAFF. In DNA, the CDR3 is TGTGCCGGCAGCTTAGAGATGAACACTGAAGCTTTCTTT.

This clonotype was observed many times. The chain combines TRBV20-1 with TRBJ1-2; TRBD1 aligns across 8 bases. Trimming cost V 6 bases and J 2 bases; bases outside gene matches: 8. CDR1 and CDR2 (germline): DFQATT, SNEGSKA (reference sequence). The CDR3 extends over 14 amino acids. The CDR3 bases are TGCAGTGCAACCGGGACAGGCGAAAACTATGGCTACACCTTC. This gives the protein CSATGTGENYGYTF.

About this clonotype: A much more abundant neighbour one base away suggests this may be a read error. The chain carries TRBV11-1 and TRBJ2-5, with D possibly matching TRBD2 (5 bases). The J call may be mistaken, given a closer DNA end match to TRBJ2-1. The CDR3 is 12 amino acids. Per germline, CDR1 SGHAT and CDR2 FQDESV (reference sequence). Here the CDR3 DNA reads TGTGCCAGCAGCTTAGCGGGAGCTGAGCAGTTCTTC. It encodes CASSLAGAEQFF.

The chain is built from TRBV5-1 and TRBJ2-7; no clear D gene. CDR3 length equals 12 residues. In germline, CDR1 is SGHRS, CDR2 YFSETQ. Trimming shortened V by 0 bases and J by 8 bases, and 9 bases separated the two germline ends. CDR3 protein: CASSLEGYKQYF. The CDR3 DNA is TGCGCCAGCAGCTTGGAAGGGTACAAGCAGTACTTC.

This clonotype was seen a handful of times. The V and J genes are TRBV25-1 and TRBJ1-2, with 9 positions matching TRBD1. CDR3 length: 14 residues. Germline lookup yields CDR1 MGHDK and CDR2 SYGVNS. The V segment lost 3 bases and the J segment 8 bases; nucleotides outside the gene matches: 7. In nucleotides, the CDR3 is TGTGCCAGCAGTGATTTGTACAGGGGGCACGGCTACACCTTC. The encoded protein is CASSDLYRGHGYTF.

This clonotype was seen only a few times. V gene TRBV12-3 or TRBV12-4 combines with J gene TRBJ2-1; the match to TRBD2 covers 8 bases. The ends lost 7 bases at V and 5 bases at J; junction bases unmatched: 7. The CDR3 length is 14 residues. The CDR3 DNA follows: TGTGCCAGCACCTTCGGTAGCGGGGACAATGAGCAGTTCTTC. It encodes CASTFGSGDNEQFF.

This clonotype turned up a few times. This chain links TRBV27 with TRBJ2-1, with D hard to call. The CDR3 totals 11 residues. The germline V and J ends were trimmed by 10 bases and 4 bases, with 8 bases remaining between them. Germline V gene sequence: CDR1 MNHEY, CDR2 SMNVEV (reference sequence). The CDR3 DNA sequence: TGTGCCACTACTTTTTACAATGAGCAGTTCTTC. Translated, it gives CATTFYNEQFF.

The rearrangement uses TRBV24-1 and TRBJ2-3; 7 bases are shared with TRBD2. This CDR3 has 16 amino acids. CDR1 is KGHDR and CDR2 is SFDVKD in the germline V gene. Trimming at V came to 1 base and at J to 5 bases, leaving 8 bases not matched to a gene. CDR3 protein: CATSDLAGSAGDTQYF. CDR3 coding DNA: TGTGCCACCAGTGATTTAGCGGGAAGCGCCGGAGATACGCAGTATTTT.

The V and J genes are TRBV10-3 and TRBJ2-7, with D unresolved. Trimming removed 6 bases from V and 0 bases from J, with 15 bases in between. This CDR3 has 15 residues. Germline V gene sequence: CDR1 ENHRY, CDR2 SYGVKD. The CDR3 bases are TGTGCCATCAGCCCGCGTTACCTTATCTCCTACGAGCAGTACTTC. This translates into CAISPRYLISYEQYF.

This clonotype has only a few counts. V gene TRBV27 combines with J gene TRBJ2-2; TRBD1 matches 7 bases. Germline loops: CDR1 MNHEY, CDR2 SMNVEV (reference sequence). The CDR3 covers 15 residues. Trimming cost V 7 bases and J 3 bases; bases outside gene matches: 8. Here the CDR3 DNA reads TGTGCCAGCACCCACAGGGGTGTGTACACCGGGGAGCTGTTTTTT. This sequence encodes CASTHRGVYTGELFF.

There are a few counts of this clonotype. This rearrangement joins TRBV29-1 to TRBJ1-5; D remains unclear. Germline V lookup: CDR1 SQVTM, CDR2 ANQGSEA. V lost 1 base and J 1 base, leaving 5 bases between the germline ends. There are 13 residues in the CDR3. CDR3 protein: CSVEAESNQPQHF. The CDR3 DNA is TGCAGCGTTGAAGCAGAGAGCAATCAGCCCCAGCATTTT.

V gene TRBV20-1 combines with J gene TRBJ2-7, with 7 nucleotides matching TRBD2. The CDR3 runs to 15 residues. Germline V gene sequence: CDR1 DFQATT, CDR2 SNEGSKA (reference sequence). With 4 bases clipped from V and 2 bases from J, the junction kept 11 bases outside the gene matches. In nucleotides, the CDR3 is TGCAGTGCTATAAGCCAAGCGGGAACCACCTACGAGCAGTACTTC. As protein: CSAISQAGTTYEQYF.